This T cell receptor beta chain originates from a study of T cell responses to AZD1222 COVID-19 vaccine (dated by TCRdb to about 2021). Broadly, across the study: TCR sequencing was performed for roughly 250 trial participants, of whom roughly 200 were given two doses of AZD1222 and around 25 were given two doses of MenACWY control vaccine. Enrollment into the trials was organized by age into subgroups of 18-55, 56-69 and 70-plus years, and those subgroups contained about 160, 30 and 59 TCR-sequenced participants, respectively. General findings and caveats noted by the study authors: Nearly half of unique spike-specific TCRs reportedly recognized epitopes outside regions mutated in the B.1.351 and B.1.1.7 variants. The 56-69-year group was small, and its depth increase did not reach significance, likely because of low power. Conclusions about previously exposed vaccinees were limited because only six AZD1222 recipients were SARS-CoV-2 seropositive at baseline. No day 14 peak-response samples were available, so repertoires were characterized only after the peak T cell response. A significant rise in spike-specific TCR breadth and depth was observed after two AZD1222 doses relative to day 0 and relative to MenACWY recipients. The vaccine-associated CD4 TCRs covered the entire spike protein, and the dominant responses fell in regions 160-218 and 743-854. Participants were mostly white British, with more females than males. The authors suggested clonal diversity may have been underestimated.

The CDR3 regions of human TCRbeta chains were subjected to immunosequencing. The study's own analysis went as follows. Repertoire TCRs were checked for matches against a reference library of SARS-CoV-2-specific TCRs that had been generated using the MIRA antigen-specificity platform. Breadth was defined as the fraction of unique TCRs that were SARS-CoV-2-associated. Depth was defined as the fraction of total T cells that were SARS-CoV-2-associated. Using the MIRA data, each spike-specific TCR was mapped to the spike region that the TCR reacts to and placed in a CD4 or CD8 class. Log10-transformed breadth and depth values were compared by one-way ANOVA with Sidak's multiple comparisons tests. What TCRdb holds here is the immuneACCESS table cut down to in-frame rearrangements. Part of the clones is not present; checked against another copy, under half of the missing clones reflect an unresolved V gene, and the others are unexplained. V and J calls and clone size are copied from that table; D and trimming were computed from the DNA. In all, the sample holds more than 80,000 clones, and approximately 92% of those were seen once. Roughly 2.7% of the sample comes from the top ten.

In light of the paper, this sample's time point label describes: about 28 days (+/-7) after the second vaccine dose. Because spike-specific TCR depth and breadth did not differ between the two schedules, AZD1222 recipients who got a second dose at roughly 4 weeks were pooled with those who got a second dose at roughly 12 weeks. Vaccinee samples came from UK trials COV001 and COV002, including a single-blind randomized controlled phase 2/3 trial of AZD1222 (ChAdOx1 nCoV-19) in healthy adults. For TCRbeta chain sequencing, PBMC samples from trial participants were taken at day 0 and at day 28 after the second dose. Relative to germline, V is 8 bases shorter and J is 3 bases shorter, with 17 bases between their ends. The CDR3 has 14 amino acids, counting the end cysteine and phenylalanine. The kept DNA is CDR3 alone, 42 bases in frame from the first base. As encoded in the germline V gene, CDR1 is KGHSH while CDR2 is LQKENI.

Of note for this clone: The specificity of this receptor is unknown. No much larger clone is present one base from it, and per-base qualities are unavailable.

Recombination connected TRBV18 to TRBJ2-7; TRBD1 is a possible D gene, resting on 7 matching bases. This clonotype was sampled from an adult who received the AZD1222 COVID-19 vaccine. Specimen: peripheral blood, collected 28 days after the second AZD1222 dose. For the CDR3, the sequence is CASNAGQGGYEQYF. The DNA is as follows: TGTGCCAGCAACGCGGGCCAGGGGGGCTACGAGCAGTACTTC.